This TCR beta chain was sequenced during a study of molecular identifiers for immune sequencing clone quantification. Points on this clonotype: A much larger clone sits a single nucleotide away, making a read error possible.

MiXCR, applied by TCRdb to the PCR reads, yields one record per CDR3 protein. The data hold roughly 93,000 distinct CDR3 sequences, with roughly 25% observed a single time. CDR1 and CDR2 from the germline V gene are MNHEY and SMNVEV (reference sequence). V lost 5 bases to trimming and J lost 1 base; unmatched junction nucleotides: 12. The CDR3 extends over 17 amino acids. The CD8+CD4-CCR7+CD45RA+ phenotype defined the sorted naive CD8 T cells. The sequenced material came from naive CD8+ T cells from blood, with Jurkat cell RNA spiked in. Subset denoted: FACS-sorted CD8+CD4-CCR7+CD45RA+ naive T cells. The rearrangement joins TRBV27 to TRBJ2-3, with 7 bases aligning to TRBD2. The source of this sequence is a human donor in good health. Some libraries in this study had Jurkat cell RNA spiked in. This CDR3 reads CASSLVASGVGTDTQYF. CDR3 sequence (DNA): TGTGCCAGCAGTCTCGTGGCCAGCGGGGTTGGCACAGATACGCAGTATTTT.